Below are 31 T cell receptor beta chains sequenced from a single sample in a study of technical replicates of blood from a handful of donors. The protocol was immunoSEQ multiplex PCR, while the TCRdb copy is restricted to in-frame clones and leaves out a portion. The table shows fewer than 90,000 clones, with about nine tenths occurring only once. Specimen: T cells isolated from PBMCs. These receptors came from a human donor in good health.

This rearrangement joins TRBV19 to TRBJ2-1; 7 bases are a match to TRBD2. Germline CDR1 reads LNHDA; CDR2 reads SQIVND (reference sequence). Germline trimming cut 3 bases from V and 7 bases from J; bases unmatched to any gene: 6. This CDR3 contains 14 residues. Written as DNA, the CDR3 is TGTGCCAGTAGTATCGGACTAGTTCAGAATGAGCAGTTCTTC. It is translated as CASSIGLVQNEQFF.

This chain uses TRBV7-9 with TRBJ1-1; 10 bases match TRBD1. The CDR3 loop spans 16 amino acids. Germline-derived CDR1 and CDR2 are SEHNR and FQNEAQ (reference sequence). J lost 5 bases, V lost 5 bases, and 11 bases had no gene match. This chain's CDR3 is CASSPRTGGTRTEAFF. As DNA, the CDR3 is TGTGCCAGCAGCCCTCGGACAGGGGGGACGAGAACTGAAGCTTTCTTT.

The rearrangement uses TRBV7-9 and TRBJ1-5; no clear D gene. V lost 1 base and J 4 bases, leaving 11 bases between the germline ends. Germline V CDR1 and CDR2: SEHNR, FQNEAQ (reference sequence). The CDR3 totals 15 residues. CDR3 region: CASSLGPPGNQPQHF. The CDR3, as DNA: TGTGCCAGCAGCTTAGGTCCGCCGGGGAATCAGCCCCAGCATTTT.

This chain joins TRBV13 and TRBJ2-5, with 11 bases fitting TRBD2. Germline CDR1 reads PRHDT; CDR2 reads FYEKMQ (reference sequence). The CDR3 length is 15 residues. Trimming at V came to 4 bases and at J to 1 base, leaving 2 bases not matched to a gene. This CDR3 reads CASSSGLAVQETQYF. CDR3 coding DNA: TGTGCCAGCAGCTCGGGACTAGCGGTCCAAGAGACCCAGTACTTC.

The CDR3 spells CAIASGQLSYEQYF. The CDR3 DNA reads as TGTGCCATCGCCTCAGGACAACTTTCCTACGAGCAGTACTTC. The genes are TRBV10-3 and TRBJ2-7; D might be TRBD1 (5 bases). Between the trimmed V and J ends, which lost 8 bases and 1 base, there was a span of 15 bases. Germline CDR1 is ENHRY and CDR2 is SYGVKD. The CDR3 totals 14 residues.

This sequence joins TRBV10-3 and TRBJ2-7; D not certain. This CDR3 comprises 15 residues. Germline lookup yields CDR1 ENHRY and CDR2 SYGVKD. Trimming left V 2 bases short and J 0 bases short, with 11 bases between. CDR3 region: CAISEARESSYEQYF. CDR3 bases: TGTGCCATCAGTGAGGCTCGAGAGAGCTCCTACGAGCAGTACTTC.

J is TRBJ2-5 and V is TRBV6-6; 9 bases map to TRBD2. The CDR3 contains 14 residues. Germline CDR1 and CDR2: MNHNY and SVGAGI (reference sequence). Trimming cost V 6 bases and J 4 bases; bases outside gene matches: 6. CDR3 nucleotides: TGTGCCAGCAGACCCGCGGGAGGGCGAGAGACCCAGTACTTC. It translates to CASRPAGGRETQYF.

V and J are TRBV2 and TRBJ2-3; D is perhaps TRBD2 (6 bases). This CDR3 has 12 residues. The germline gives CDR1 SNHLY, CDR2 FYNNEI. V lost 10 bases and J lost 2, with 10 bases in between. This CDR3 is CATRDFTDTQYF. As DNA, the CDR3 is TGTGCCACCCGGGACTTCACAGATACGCAGTATTTT.

The chain employs TRBV9 and TRBJ2-1; a weak D match, TRBD2 (5 bases). CDR1 and CDR2 from the germline V gene are SGDLS and YYNGEE. Trimming removed 1 base at V and 0 bases at J, with 17 bases between. There are 18 residues in the CDR3. In DNA, the CDR3 is TGTGCCAGCAGCGTAATCCCCGGACTTCCCAGCTCCTACAATGAGCAGTTCTTC. Encoded protein: CASSVIPGLPSSYNEQFF.

V usage is TRBV6-5 and J usage is TRBJ2-5, with 12 bases lining up with TRBD1. The CDR3 loop spans 14 amino acids. J lost 7 bases, V lost 4 bases, and 4 bases had no gene match. Germline loops: CDR1 MNHEY, CDR2 SVGAGI. CDR3 coding DNA: TGTGCCAGCAGTTTGGGACAGGGGGCGGGGACCCAGTACTTC. Translating gives CASSLGQGAGTQYF.

The J gene is TRBJ1-1, the V gene TRBV2; 7 positions match TRBD1. The V gene's germline CDR1 is SNHLY and CDR2 FYNNEI. The V and J ends lost 2 bases and 5 bases, in that order; junction bases with no gene match: 8. This CDR3 is built from 15 residues. The CDR3 region is CASSELTTGRTEAFF. DNA for the CDR3: TGTGCCAGCAGTGAACTTACGACAGGGAGGACTGAAGCTTTCTTT.

The J gene is TRBJ2-7, the V gene TRBV6-1, with D possibly being TRBD2 (5 bases). The CDR3 spans 12 residues. Trimming removed 6 bases from V and 2 bases from J, with 8 bases in between. Germline V gene sequence: CDR1 MNHNS, CDR2 SASEGT. The CDR3 loop reads CASRGLAYEQYF. The CDR3 coding sequence is TGTGCCAGCAGAGGACTCGCCTACGAGCAGTACTTC.

The rearrangement uses TRBV10-1 and TRBJ2-1; no clear D gene. The V end was cut by 3 bases, the J end by 5 bases, with 11 bases between. The CDR3 runs 14 residues. Per germline, CDR1 WNHNN and CDR2 SYGVQD (reference sequence). In DNA, the CDR3 is TGCGCCAGCAGTGAATCCCTCCGGGACAATGAGCAGTTCTTC. This codes for CASSESLRDNEQFF.

This sequence joins TRBV19 and TRBJ2-7, with 9 bases fitting TRBD2. Germline CDR1 reads LNHDA; CDR2 reads SQIVND (reference sequence). Germline trimming cut 1 base from V and 2 bases from J; bases unmatched to any gene: 6. The CDR3 sequence is 16 residues long. For the CDR3, the DNA is TGTGCCAGTAGTATAGTAGCGGGAGAATCCCCCTACGAGCAGTACTTC. It yields the protein CASSIVAGESPYEQYF.

The CDR3 bases are TGTGCCAGCAGCCCTGAGACAGATACGCAGTATTTT. It translates to CASSPETDTQYF. V usage is TRBV7-6 and J usage is TRBJ2-3, with no clear D. Germline lookup yields CDR1 SGHVS and CDR2 FNYEAQ. The CDR3 has 12 amino acids. Trimming took off 5 bases at V and 3 bases at J, with 6 bases between the two ends.

The chain combines TRBV2 with TRBJ2-7; 11 bases fit TRBD2. The CDR3 is 15 amino acids. Trimming took 6 bases from V and 2 from J; bases not matched to a gene: 6. Germline V gives CDR1 SNHLY, CDR2 FYNNEI. The CDR3 protein is CASRWETSGAYEQYF. The CDR3, as DNA: TGTGCCAGCAGGTGGGAGACTAGCGGGGCCTACGAGCAGTACTTC.

The chain links TRBV7-9 to TRBJ2-3; D is perhaps TRBD2 (6 bases). Germline assignment: CDR1 SEHNR and CDR2 FQNEAQ (reference sequence). The length of the CDR3 is 15 residues. V lost 0 bases and J 0 bases, leaving 7 bases between the germline ends. The CDR3 is CASSLAGTSTDTQYF. CDR3 nucleotide sequence: TGTGCCAGCAGCTTAGCCGGGACTAGCACAGATACGCAGTATTTT.

The rearrangement links TRBV7-5 to TRBJ2-1; TRBD1, the table's D call, lacks a check against the DNA. TRBV7-5 is marked as a pseudogene. CDR3 length equals 18 residues. Here the CDR3 reads CVRSFENGQVGSYNEQFF. DNA for the CDR3: TGTGTCAGAAGCTTCGAAAATGGGCAGGTCGGCTCCTACAATGAGCAGTTCTTC.

V and J are TRBV19 and TRBJ1-2; 8 bases map to TRBD1. V shed 4 bases, J shed 0 bases, and the junction held 4 bases outside the gene matches. This CDR3 contains 15 residues. Germline assignment: CDR1 LNHDA and CDR2 SQIVND (reference sequence). The CDR3 DNA follows: TGTGCCAGTAGTAGAGACAGGGGAGCTAACTATGGCTACACCTTC. It encodes CASSRDRGANYGYTF.

This rearrangement joins TRBV29-1 to TRBJ2-7; TRBD2 aligns across 9 bases. CDR3 length: 14 amino acids. Germline V lookup: CDR1 SQVTM, CDR2 ANQGSEA. V shed 2 bases, J shed 2 bases, and the junction held 4 bases outside the gene matches. The chain's CDR3 is CSVELAGVAYEQYF. CDR3 nucleotide sequence: TGCAGCGTTGAATTAGCGGGAGTGGCCTACGAGCAGTACTTC.

The rearrangement joins TRBV6-5 to TRBJ1-1; D not resolved. The V and J ends lost 3 bases and 11 bases respectively, with 10 bases between them. From germline, CDR1 is MNHEY and CDR2 SVGAGI. The CDR3 has 11 amino acids. The CDR3 loop reads CASSYGFLAFF. The CDR3 DNA reads as TGTGCCAGCAGTTATGGCTTTTTGGCTTTCTTT.

The chain links TRBV5-4 to TRBJ2-3, with 8 nucleotides matching TRBD2. Germline values: CDR1 SGHNT, CDR2 YYREEE (reference sequence). V shed 5 bases, J shed 6 bases, and the junction held 8 bases outside the gene matches. The CDR3 is made up of 14 amino acids. The CDR3 DNA reads TGTGCCAGCAGTAATGAGCGGGAGCTCGATACGCAGTATTTT. Residues: CASSNERELDTQYF. Full variable domain (outside the CDR3, taken from reference TRBV5-4 and TRBJ2-3): ETGVTQSPTHLIKTRGQQVTLRCSSQSGHNTVSWYQQALGQGPQFIFQYYREEENGRGNFPPRFSGLQFPNYSSELNVNALELDDSALYLCASSNERELDTQYFGPGTRLTVL.

This chain joins TRBV7-9 and TRBJ2-1; 8 bases are a match to TRBD2. CDR1 and CDR2 from the germline V gene are SEHNR and FQNEAQ (reference sequence). V was clipped by 4 bases and J by 6 bases; unmatched bases: 8. There are 15 residues in the CDR3. CDR3 protein: CASSSIAGTTNEQFF. In DNA form, the CDR3 reads TGTGCCAGCAGCTCTATAGCGGGAACCACCAATGAGCAGTTCTTC.

The V call is TRBV5-1, the J call TRBJ2-7; D is perhaps TRBD2 (5 bases). The V end was cut by 1 base, the J end by 0 bases, with 11 bases between. CDR1 SGHRS and CDR2 YFSETQ come from the germline V gene. The CDR3 spans 15 residues. CDR3 protein: CASSLLGGSSYEQYF. The DNA for the CDR3 is TGCGCCAGCAGCTTGTTAGGAGGAAGCTCCTACGAGCAGTACTTC.

This clone appeared a single time. This CDR3 reads CASSQAGLGANVLTF. CDR3 sequence (DNA): TGTGCCAGCAGTCAAGCGGGACTTGGGGCCAACGTCCTGACTTTC. The chain recombines TRBV6-6 with TRBJ2-6, with TRBD2 identical over 7 bases. Trimming cost V 5 bases and J 3 bases; bases outside gene matches: 4. In germline, CDR1 is MNHNY, CDR2 SVGAGI (reference sequence). This CDR3 is built from 15 residues.

V gene TRBV10-2 combines with J gene TRBJ2-1; 13 positions agree with TRBD2. The CDR3 loop spans 15 amino acids. Germline V gene data show CDR1 as WSHSY and CDR2 as SAAADI. J lost 10 bases, V lost 3 bases, and 6 bases had no gene match. DNA of the CDR3: TGCGCCAGCAGTGATGGGACTAGCGGGGCCCCCGAGCAGTTCTTC. This encodes CASSDGTSGAPEQFF.

The chain carries TRBV7-3 and TRBJ2-7, with D perhaps matching TRBD1 (6 bases). The CDR3 extends over 16 amino acids. The V gene lost 1 base and the J gene lost 6 bases, with 19 bases spanning the gap. From germline, CDR1 is SGHTA and CDR2 FQGTGA. The CDR3 region is CASSLIAQGESGEQYF. CDR3 DNA sequence: TGTGCCAGCAGCTTAATAGCACAGGGTGAATCGGGCGAGCAGTACTTC.

This chain links TRBV7-3 with TRBJ2-2; 9 bases are a match to TRBD1. The V and J ends lost 5 bases and 7 bases, in that order; junction bases with no gene match: 2. Germline V gene lookup returns CDR1 SGHTA and CDR2 FQGTGA. The length of the CDR3 is 13 residues. The CDR3 DNA sequence: TGTGCCAGCAGCGGACAGGGGCACGGGGAGCTGTTTTTT. Its protein is CASSGQGHGELFF.

V and J are TRBV9 and TRBJ2-5, with TRBD1 matching 7 bases. The germline V gene encodes CDR1 SGDLS and CDR2 YYNGEE. The CDR3 is 14 residues long. V lost 4 bases and J lost 1; bases outside the gene matches: 4. The CDR3 nucleotides are TGTGCCAGCAGCCCGACAGGGATCCAAGAGACCCAGTACTTC. Translating it yields CASSPTGIQETQYF.

This chain's CDR3 is CASTGDLETQYF. CDR3 in DNA: TGTGCCAGCACGGGGGATTTAGAGACCCAGTACTTC. V is TRBV6-5 and J is TRBJ2-5, with a tentative D call TRBD2 (6 bases). This CDR3 contains 12 residues. Trimming pared 7 bases from V and 4 bases from J, leaving 10 bases between. Germline V CDR1 and CDR2: MNHEY, SVGAGI.

This clone was counted only a few times. The V call is TRBV25-1, the J call TRBJ1-1, with no clear D. V was trimmed by 1 base and J by 6 bases, leaving 6 bases between them. Germline CDR1 reads MGHDK; CDR2 reads SYGVNS. The CDR3 contains 12 residues. The CDR3 sequence is CASSELTAEAFF. DNA of the CDR3: TGTGCCAGCAGTGAATTAACGGCTGAAGCTTTCTTT.